The 30 T cell receptor beta chains presented below share a single source sample, sequenced in a study of T-cell memory formation after mild COVID-19. TCRdb fed the 5' RACE reads into MiXCR, producing one record per CDR3 protein. The table records 55,000 to 65,000 distinct CDR3 sequences, 8% to 9.5% of them present only once. Input material: PBMCs or a T cell subset sorted from them (not recorded which). All receptors derive from a man younger than 30 who had mild COVID-19 (a few samples of this study predate the infection). Cell type and time point are not known.

This clonotype came up a few times. The V gene is TRBV27, the J gene TRBJ2-5, with no clear D. Trimming shortened V by 1 base and J by 1 base, and 7 bases separated the two germline ends. Germline CDR1 and CDR2: MNHEY and SMNVEV (reference sequence). The CDR3 runs 14 residues. Here the CDR3 reads CASSLYGSQETQYF. CDR3 coding DNA: TGTGCCAGCAGTTTATATGGCAGCCAAGAGACCCAGTACTTC.

This clonotype was detected a few times. The V and J genes are TRBV7-3 and TRBJ2-6; D gene unclear. The germline CDR1 and CDR2 sequences are SGHTA and FQGTGA. Deletions cut 8 bases from V and 2 bases from J, with 4 bases between. The CDR3 runs 12 residues. The CDR3 nucleotides read TGTGCCAGCTCAACTGGGGCCAACGTCCTGACTTTC. Protein sequence: CASSTGANVLTF.

The chain combines TRBV29-1 with TRBJ2-5, with 11 bases aligning to TRBD2. There are 17 residues in the CDR3. Germline V gene data show CDR1 as SQVTM and CDR2 as ANQGSEA. With 1 base clipped from V and 5 bases from J, the junction kept 12 bases outside the gene matches. CDR3 sequence: CSVEGGLAGGPWETQYF. In DNA form, the CDR3 reads TGCAGCGTTGAAGGAGGTTTAGCGGGGGGGCCGTGGGAGACCCAGTACTTC.

This clonotype was detected only a few times. DNA of the CDR3: TGTGCCAGCAGCCAAGATCTCACGCAAGAAGCTTTCTTT. Translated: CASSQDLTQEAFF. V is TRBV3-1 and J is TRBJ1-1; D is uncertain. The CDR3 runs 13 residues. Trimming pared 0 bases from V and 8 bases from J, leaving 10 bases between. Germline CDR1 LGHDT, CDR2 YNNKEL (reference sequence).

V gene TRBV7-2 combines with J gene TRBJ2-6; no clear D. CDR1 SGHTA and CDR2 FQGNSA come from the germline V gene. V lost 3 bases, J lost 0 bases, and 6 bases lay in between. The CDR3 sequence is 15 residues long. This CDR3 reads CASSFTSSGANVLTF. The CDR3 nucleotides are TGTGCCAGCAGCTTCACAAGCTCTGGGGCCAACGTCCTGACTTTC.

The chain joins TRBV5-1 to TRBJ1-2; D is unclear. The germline gives CDR1 SGHRS, CDR2 YFSETQ. V lost 0 bases and J lost 8, with 14 bases in between. The CDR3 is 14 residues long. The CDR3: CASSLDTKWQGYTF. Here the CDR3 DNA reads TGCGCCAGCAGCTTGGATACAAAATGGCAAGGCTACACCTTC.

This clonotype occurred many times. The chain recombines TRBV29-1 with TRBJ2-1; 9 bases line up with TRBD2. There are 15 residues in the CDR3. V trimming: 5 bases; J trimming: 7 bases; junction bases outside the gene matches: 12. CDR1 SQVTM and CDR2 ANQGSEA come from the germline V gene. The CDR3 DNA follows: TGCAGCGTTAACGTAATGCGGGGGGGCCTGAATGAGCAGTTCTTC. Translation: CSVNVMRGGLNEQFF.

The rearrangement uses TRBV11-2 and TRBJ1-3; no clear D. Between the trimmed V and J ends, which lost 5 bases and 5 bases, there was a span of 16 bases. The germline V gene has CDR1 SGHAT and CDR2 FQNNGV. CDR3 length: 15 amino acids. In DNA, the CDR3 is TGTGCCAGCAGCCTTTCCGGGGAAGGTCGAAACACCATATATTTT. Protein: CASSLSGEGRNTIYF.

The chain has TRBV7-8 and TRBJ1-6; D is unresolved. The CDR3 contains 13 residues. The V gene lost 2 bases and the J gene lost 7 bases, with 6 bases spanning the gap. Germline-derived CDR1 and CDR2 are SGHVS and FQNEAQ. CDR3 sequence: CASSLQENSPLHF. CDR3 bases: TGTGCCAGCAGCTTACAGGAAAATTCACCCCTCCACTTT.

The J gene is TRBJ1-2, the V gene TRBV3-1; no clear D gene. In germline, CDR1 is LGHDT, CDR2 YNNKEL (reference sequence). Trimming took 0 bases from V and 7 from J, leaving 3 bases between them. The CDR3 runs 11 residues. DNA for the CDR3: TGTGCCAGCAGCCAAGAGGGTGGCTACACCTTC. It codes for CASSQEGGYTF. The whole variable domain, filled in from reference TRBV3-1 and TRBJ1-2, reads DTAVSQTPKYLVTQMGNDKSIKCEQNLGHDTMYWYKQDSKKFLKIMFSYNNKELIINETVPNRFSPKSPDKAHLNLHINSLELGDSAVYFCASSQEGGYTFGSGTRLTVV.

V usage is TRBV30 and J usage is TRBJ1-2; D is unclear. V lost 0 bases, J lost 2 bases, and 10 bases lay in between. Germline V lookup: CDR1 GTSNPN, CDR2 SVGIG (reference sequence). There are 14 residues in the CDR3. Written as DNA, the CDR3 is TGTGCCTGGAGTGTTAAGGGTGCGAACTATGGCTACACCTTC. This encodes CAWSVKGANYGYTF. Using reference TRBV30 and TRBJ1-2 for the parts outside the CDR3, the full variable domain is SQTIHQWPATLVQPVGSPLSLECTVEGTSNPNLYWYRQAAGRGLQLLFYSVGIGQISSEVPQNLSASRPQDRQFILSSKKLLLSDSGFYLCAWSVKGANYGYTFGSGTRLTVV.

The chain couples TRBV4-1 to TRBJ2-5; D may be TRBD2 (5 bases). The CDR3 extends over 14 amino acids. The germline CDR1 and CDR2 sequences are MGHRA and YSYEKL. Trimming cost V 1 base and J 3 bases, with 9 bases left between them. DNA for the CDR3: TGCGCCAGCAGCCAAGGACTACGCGAAGAGACCCAGTACTTC. Protein: CASSQGLREETQYF.

The CDR3 is CASSERGVSEKLFF. In DNA, the CDR3 is TGCGCCAGCAGCGAACGGGGTGTGAGTGAAAAACTGTTTTTT. The rearrangement joins TRBV4-1 to TRBJ1-4; D ambiguous. With 5 bases removed from V and 7 bases from J, the gap between germline ends came to 14 bases. CDR1 and CDR2 from the germline V gene are MGHRA and YSYEKL. The CDR3 is 14 amino acids.

This clonotype was counted ten times or more. The V and J genes are TRBV27 and TRBJ2-5; D gene uncertain. Germline V CDR1 and CDR2: MNHEY, SMNVEV (reference sequence). Between the trimmed V and J ends, which lost 6 bases and 3 bases, there was a span of 11 bases. This CDR3 contains 13 residues. The CDR3 reads CASSHSPEETQYF. For the CDR3, the DNA is TGTGCCAGCAGCCATAGTCCAGAAGAGACCCAGTACTTC.

At least ten counts were recorded for this clonotype. The J gene is TRBJ2-3, the V gene TRBV5-1; D may be TRBD1 (5 bases). CDR3 size: 15 residues. V dropped 6 bases and J dropped 2 bases, with 16 bases sitting between them. The germline CDR1 and CDR2 sequences are SGHRS and YFSETQ. In DNA form, the CDR3 reads TGCGCCAGCACCCTCTCTTTAGGGGACACAGATACGCAGTATTTT. This sequence encodes CASTLSLGDTDTQYF.

The chain carries TRBV6-1 and TRBJ1-1; D might be TRBD1 (6 bases). The germline CDR1 and CDR2 sequences are MNHNS and SASEGT. V gave up 4 bases and J gave up 8 bases, with 14 bases separating them. The CDR3 has 13 amino acids. The CDR3 loop reads CASSARTGTEAFF. The CDR3 DNA sequence: TGTGCCAGCAGTGCCCGCACCGGGACAGAAGCTTTCTTT.

This sequence joins TRBV24-1 and TRBJ2-1, with TRBD1 as a possible D gene (6 bases). The CDR3 is 13 residues long. Germline values: CDR1 KGHDR, CDR2 SFDVKD. Trimming took off 3 bases at V and 7 bases at J, with 9 bases between the two ends. The CDR3 sequence is CATSDPDRNEQFF. CDR3 in DNA: TGTGCCACCAGTGATCCTGACAGGAATGAGCAGTTCTTC.

The chain uses TRBV28 and TRBJ2-1; 10 bases are a match to TRBD2. The CDR3 covers 14 residues. V dropped 5 bases and J dropped 8; count of bases not matched to a gene: 6. Germline CDR1 is MDHEN and CDR2 is SYDVKM. CDR3 in DNA: TGTGCCAGCAGTCCTAGCGGGGGTTTGGATGAGCAGTTCTTC. This sequence encodes CASSPSGGLDEQFF.

This clonotype was seen only a few times. This chain links TRBV28 with TRBJ2-7, with D perhaps TRBD2 (6 bases). Trimming shortened V by 6 bases and J by 0 bases, and 15 bases separated the two germline ends. In germline, CDR1 is MDHEN, CDR2 SYDVKM. The CDR3 has 15 residues. CDR3 protein: CASSAPGVSSYEQYV. CDR3 in DNA: TGTGCCAGCAGCGCCCCGGGGGTAAGCTCCTACGAGCAGTACGTC.

The V gene is TRBV6-5, the J gene TRBJ2-2, with a tentative D call TRBD2 (5 bases). CDR3 size: 13 residues. Germline V gives CDR1 MNHEY, CDR2 SVGAGI. Trimming pared 10 bases from V and 3 bases from J, leaving 12 bases between. The CDR3 DNA follows: TGTGCCAATTATGGGAGAGACACCGGGGAGCTGTTTTTT. This encodes CANYGRDTGELFF.

The rearrangement uses TRBV7-3 and TRBJ2-3; 7 positions match TRBD2. Trimming at V came to 5 bases and at J to 6 bases, leaving 8 bases not matched to a gene. In germline, CDR1 is SGHTA, CDR2 FQGTGA. The CDR3 length is 14 residues. This CDR3 is CASSRGGTNDTQYF. The CDR3 region has the DNA TGTGCCAGCAGCAGAGGAGGGACTAACGATACGCAGTATTTT.

This clonotype was counted many times. The V call is TRBV6-2 or TRBV6-3, the J call TRBJ2-5; tentative D call: TRBD1 (6 bases). The CDR3 contains 12 residues. Germline V lookup: CDR1 MNHEY, CDR2 SVGEGT. The V and J ends lost 6 bases and 10 bases respectively, with 15 bases between them. The CDR3 sequence: CASSTNRVDQYF. CDR3 sequence (DNA): TGTGCCAGCAGCACAAACAGGGTCGACCAGTACTTC.

The V call is TRBV7-2, the J call TRBJ2-5, with D possibly TRBD1 on 6 matching bases. The V end was cut by 5 bases, the J end by 5 bases, with 12 bases between. The CDR3 runs 13 residues. The germline V gene encodes CDR1 SGHTA and CDR2 FQGNSA. The CDR3 DNA sequence: TGTGCCAGCAGCCGGACAGCCAGGGAGACCCAGTACTTC. It codes for CASSRTARETQYF.

This clonotype was seen more than once but under ten times. This chain uses TRBV7-9 with TRBJ1-1, with 7 positions matching TRBD1. CDR1 and CDR2 from the germline V gene are SEHNR and FQNEAQ (reference sequence). The CDR3 is 13 residues long. V lost 5 bases and J lost 9; bases outside the gene matches: 9. For the CDR3, the DNA is TGTGCCAGCAGCGCCCAAGGGGGCGCGAAAGCTTTCTTT. This sequence encodes CASSAQGGAKAFF.

This clonotype has just a few counts. The chain has TRBV7-9 and TRBJ1-4; possible D gene TRBD1, 5 bases. Trimming took off 1 base at V and 3 bases at J, with 15 bases between the two ends. This CDR3 has 17 amino acids. Germline CDR1 reads SEHNR; CDR2 reads FQNEAQ (reference sequence). CDR3 sequence reads: CASSLVAGKEANEKLFF. The CDR3, as DNA: TGTGCCAGCAGCTTAGTCGCAGGGAAAGAGGCTAATGAAAAACTGTTTTTT. Together with reference TRBV7-9 and TRBJ1-4, the CDR3 gives the full variable domain: DTGVSQNPRHKITKRGQNVTFRCDPISEHNRLYWYRQTLGQGPEFLTYFQNEAQLEKSRLLSDRFSAERPKGSFSTLEIQRTEQGDSAMYLCASSLVAGKEANEKLFFGSGTQLSVL.

The J gene is TRBJ1-2, the V gene TRBV12-3 or TRBV12-4; D call uncertain. Between the trimmed V and J ends, which lost 0 bases and 4 bases, there was a span of 15 bases. This CDR3 comprises 16 residues. CDR3 amino acids: CASSLALLSKPYGYTF. The CDR3 bases are TGTGCCAGCAGTTTAGCATTGTTATCAAAACCCTATGGCTACACCTTC.

This rearrangement joins TRBV19 to TRBJ2-2; D is ambiguous. Deletions cut 7 bases from V and 1 base from J, with 10 bases between. CDR3 length: 14 residues. Per germline, CDR1 LNHDA and CDR2 SQIVND (reference sequence). The CDR3 protein is CASTQTENTGELFF. CDR3 sequence (DNA): TGTGCCAGTACTCAGACGGAGAACACCGGGGAGCTGTTTTTT.

This chain joins TRBV28 and TRBJ2-1; 7 bases are a match to TRBD2. Germline values: CDR1 MDHEN, CDR2 SYDVKM. J was trimmed by 8 bases and V by 10 bases; bases with no gene match: 11. This CDR3 region has 13 residues. The CDR3 DNA is TGTGCCACCGGGGGGAAACCTGCGGATGAGCAGTTCTTC. Protein sequence: CATGGKPADEQFF.

This clonotype was counted between two and nine times. The rearrangement uses TRBV5-1 and TRBJ2-7; D perhaps matches TRBD2 (6 bases). V was clipped by 4 bases and J by 4 bases, with 18 bases between them. Germline CDR1 and CDR2: SGHRS and YFSETQ. CDR3 length: 15 amino acids. CDR3 sequence reads: CASSEGPGVAYEQYF. In DNA form, the CDR3 reads TGCGCCAGCAGCGAGGGACCGGGAGTGGCATACGAGCAGTACTTC.

This clonotype was counted ten times or more. The V call is TRBV20-1, the J call TRBJ2-3; 10 bases match TRBD2. The J segment lost 6 bases and the V segment lost 6 bases, leaving 12 bases of the junction unmatched. The CDR3 loop spans 15 amino acids. Germline V gene sequence: CDR1 DFQATT, CDR2 SNEGSKA (reference sequence). Here the CDR3 reads CSAPTASGGGDTQYF. The CDR3 nucleotides read TGCAGTGCCCCCACGGCTAGCGGGGGCGGCGATACGCAGTATTTT.